This TCR beta chain was captured by sequencing in a study of T cell responses to AZD1222 COVID-19 vaccine. V gave up 3 bases and J gave up 10 bases, with 10 bases separating them. Germline CDR1 and CDR2: SGDLS and YYNGEE. This CDR3 is built from 11 residues. In its sample, this clone was seen a few times. TCRdb keeps only in-frame clones here, not all; method: immunoSEQ multiplex PCR. The sample gives about 120,000 clones, 70% to 90% of which show up once; 4% to 6% is in the top ten. The specimen was peripheral blood, collected on day 0 of AZD1222 vaccination. The receptor's source is an adult in good health. This chain connects TRBV9 to TRBJ1-1; D call uncertain. In DNA form, the CDR3 reads TGTGCCAGCAGCGAATACGCGGGAGCTTTCTTT. Residues: CASSEYAGAFF.